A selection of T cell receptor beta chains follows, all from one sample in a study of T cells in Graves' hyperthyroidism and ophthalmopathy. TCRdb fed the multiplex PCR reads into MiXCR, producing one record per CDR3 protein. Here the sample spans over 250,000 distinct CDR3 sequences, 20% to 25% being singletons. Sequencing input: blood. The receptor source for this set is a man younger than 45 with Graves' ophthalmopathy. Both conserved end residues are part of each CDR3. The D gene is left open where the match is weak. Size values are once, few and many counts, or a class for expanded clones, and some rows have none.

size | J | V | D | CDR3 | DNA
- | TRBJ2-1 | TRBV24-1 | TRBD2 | CATSDLRRERNNEQFF | TGTGCCACCAGTGATTTGAGGCGGGAGAGGAACAATGAGCAGTTCTTC
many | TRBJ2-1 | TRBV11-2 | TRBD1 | CASRLYGQVQFF | TGTGCCAGCAGACTTTACGGACAGGTGCAGTTCTTC
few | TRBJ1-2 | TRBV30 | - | CAWSGETDYGYTF | TGTGCCTGGAGTGGTGAGACAGACTATGGCTACACCTTC
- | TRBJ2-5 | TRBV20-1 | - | CSARGSGQATQETQYF | TGCAGTGCTAGGGGGTCGGGGCAGGCAACGCAAGAGACCCAGTACTTC
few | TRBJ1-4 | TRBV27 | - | CASSSLRLGDEKLFF | TGTGCCAGCAGTTCTCTCAGGCTAGGGGATGAAAAACTGTTTTTT
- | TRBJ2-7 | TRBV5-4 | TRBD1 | CASSSDRGSSYEQYF | TGTGCCAGCAGCTCCGACAGGGGCAGCTCCTACGAGCAGTACTTC
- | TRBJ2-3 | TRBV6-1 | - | CASTEGNRNTDTQYF | TGTGCCAGCACTGAGGGGAATAGGAACACAGATACGCAGTATTTT
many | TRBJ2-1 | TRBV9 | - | CASSVAPDPNEQFF | TGTGCCAGCAGCGTAGCTCCGGATCCCAATGAGCAGTTCTTC
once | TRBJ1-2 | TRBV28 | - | CASSLAGRESNYGYTF | TGTGCCAGCAGTTTAGCAGGACGGGAGTCTAACTATGGCTACACCTTC
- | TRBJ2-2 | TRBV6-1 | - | CASSASVNTGELFF | TGTGCCAGCAGTGCTAGCGTGAACACCGGGGAGCTGTTTTTT
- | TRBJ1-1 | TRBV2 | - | CASSDGRAGNTEAFF | TGTGCCAGCAGTGACGGGCGGGCGGGGAACACTGAAGCTTTCTTT
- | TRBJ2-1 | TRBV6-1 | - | CASSHVPDEQFF | TGTGCCAGCAGCCATGTCCCCGATGAGCAGTTCTTC
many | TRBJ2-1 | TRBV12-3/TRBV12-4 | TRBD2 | CASTGTSGNNEQFF | TGTGCCAGTACCGGGACTAGCGGGAACAATGAGCAGTTCTTC
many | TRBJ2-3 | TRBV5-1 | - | CASTSRGTDTQYF | TGCGCCAGCACTTCCAGAGGCACAGATACGCAGTATTTT
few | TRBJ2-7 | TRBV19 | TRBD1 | CASSIDGQGPYEQYF | TGTGCCAGTAGTATAGACGGACAGGGTCCCTACGAGCAGTACTTC
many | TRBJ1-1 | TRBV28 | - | CASNPRGRVVSEAFF | TGTGCCAGCAACCCAAGGGGCAGGGTCGTATCTGAAGCTTTCTTT
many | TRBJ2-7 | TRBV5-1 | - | CASSLGRVRYEQYF | TGCGCCAGCAGCTTGGGTAGGGTTCGGTACGAGCAGTACTTC
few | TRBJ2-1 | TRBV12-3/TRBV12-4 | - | CASRGSLRGNEQFF | TGTGCCAGCAGAGGAAGCCTAAGGGGCAATGAGCAGTTCTTC
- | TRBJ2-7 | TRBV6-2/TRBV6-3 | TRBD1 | CASSYGTGGSSYEQYF | TGTGCCAGCAGTTACGGGACAGGGGGCAGCTCCTACGAGCAGTACTTC
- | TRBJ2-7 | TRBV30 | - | CACLYGTTYEQYF | TGTGCCTGCCTTTATGGGACCACTTACGAGCAGTACTTC
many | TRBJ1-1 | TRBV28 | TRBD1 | CATKQGKAEAFF | TGTGCCACCAAACAGGGGAAAGCTGAAGCTTTCTTT
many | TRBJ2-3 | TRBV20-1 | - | CSARGQRAFTDTQYF | TGCAGTGCTAGAGGCCAGCGGGCATTCACAGATACGCAGTATTTT
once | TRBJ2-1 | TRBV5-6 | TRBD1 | CASSWIKGGSGSYNEQFF | TGTGCCAGCAGCTGGATTAAAGGGGGCAGCGGCTCCTACAATGAGCAGTTCTTC